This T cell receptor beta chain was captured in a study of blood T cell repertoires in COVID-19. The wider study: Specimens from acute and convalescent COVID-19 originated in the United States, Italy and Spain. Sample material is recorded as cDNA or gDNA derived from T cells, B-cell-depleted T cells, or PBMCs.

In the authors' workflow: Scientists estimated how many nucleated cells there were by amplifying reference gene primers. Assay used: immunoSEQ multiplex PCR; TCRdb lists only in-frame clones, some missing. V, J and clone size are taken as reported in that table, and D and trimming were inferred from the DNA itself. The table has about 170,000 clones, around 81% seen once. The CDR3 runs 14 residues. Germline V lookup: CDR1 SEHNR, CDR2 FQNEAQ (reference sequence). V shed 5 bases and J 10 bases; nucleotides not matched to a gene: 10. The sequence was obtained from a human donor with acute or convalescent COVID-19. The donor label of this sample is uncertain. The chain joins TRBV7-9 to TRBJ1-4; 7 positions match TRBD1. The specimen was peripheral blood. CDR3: CASSQRTGKGKLFF. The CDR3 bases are TGTGCCAGCAGCCAAAGGACAGGCAAGGGAAAACTGTTTTTT.